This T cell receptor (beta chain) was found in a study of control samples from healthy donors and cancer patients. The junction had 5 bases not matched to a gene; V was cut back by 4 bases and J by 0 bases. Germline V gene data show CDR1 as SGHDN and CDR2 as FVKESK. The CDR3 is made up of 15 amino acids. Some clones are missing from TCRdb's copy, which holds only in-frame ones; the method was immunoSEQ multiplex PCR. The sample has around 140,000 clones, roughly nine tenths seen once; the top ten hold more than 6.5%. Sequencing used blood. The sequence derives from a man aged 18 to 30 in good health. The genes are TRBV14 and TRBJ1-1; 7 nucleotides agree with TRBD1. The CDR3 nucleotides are TGTGCCAGCAGCCTTCGACAGGGAGTGAACACTGAAGCTTTCTTT. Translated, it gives CASSLRQGVNTEAFF. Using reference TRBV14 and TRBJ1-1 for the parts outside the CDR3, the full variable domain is EAGVTQFPSHSVIEKGQTVTLRCDPISGHDNLYWYRRVMGKEIKFLLHFVKESKQDESGMPNNRFLAERTGGTYSTLKVQPAELEDSGVYFCASSLRQGVNTEAFFGQGTRLTVV.